This TCR beta chain comes out of a study of blood T cell repertoires in COVID-19. Study details: PBMCs, B-cell-depleted T cells, or T cells provided the cDNA or gDNA that made up the material.

Germline loops: CDR1 SGHAT, CDR2 FQNNGV. Trimming took off 5 bases at V and 8 bases at J, with 16 bases between the two ends. This CDR3 region has 14 residues. Original processing methods: Estimates of nucleated cell counts were drawn from the amplification of reference gene primers. Method: immunoSEQ multiplex PCR; TCRdb's copy keeps in-frame clones and lacks some. The V and J calls and the clone size are those of that table, but D and trimming were determined from the DNA. Of around 100,000 clones in the sample, roughly 84% were seen once. Sequenced input: peripheral blood. The chain has TRBV11-2 and TRBJ2-1; D may be TRBD1 (6 bases). The TCR sequence derives from a man aged 35 to 55 with acute or convalescent COVID-19. CDR3 coding DNA: TGTGCCAGCAGCCAAACGCAGGGGTCGCATGAGCAGTTCTTC. It translates to CASSQTQGSHEQFF.